These 28 T cell receptor beta chains came from one sample sequenced in a study of T cells after yellow fever vaccination. MiXCR, run by TCRdb on the 5' RACE reads, gives a single entry per CDR3 protein. The sample has some 340,000 distinct CDR3 sequences; over 4% are singletons. The material sequenced was PBMCs, taken 5 days after the yellow fever booster vaccination. These receptors were obtained from a young man who received the YFV17D yellow fever vaccine.

This clonotype appeared many times. The V call is TRBV29-1, the J call TRBJ2-3, with D possibly matching TRBD1 (5 bases). Germline loops: CDR1 SQVTM, CDR2 ANQGSEA. This CDR3 region has 12 residues. The CDR3 DNA follows: TGCAGTGGGGCCCCTAGCACAGATACGCAGTATTTT. Protein sequence: CSGAPSTDTQYF.

This clonotype was seen ten or more times. V is TRBV30 and J is TRBJ2-3, with a tentative D call TRBD1 (8 bases). The V end lost 2 bases, the J end lost 10 bases, and 16 bases lay between the germline ends. The CDR3 has 13 amino acids. Germline CDR1 GTSNPN, CDR2 SVGIG (reference sequence). As DNA, the CDR3 is TGTGCCTGGAGTCCAGGGGGCGCGGGAGCGCAGTATTTT. It is translated as CAWSPGGAGAQYF. The complete variable domain, with remaining parts taken from reference TRBV30 and TRBJ2-3, reads SQTIHQWPATLVQPVGSPLSLECTVEGTSNPNLYWYRQAAGRGLQLLFYSVGIGQISSEVPQNLSASRPQDRQFILSSKKLLLSDSGFYLCAWSPGGAGAQYFGPGTRLTVL.

The chain uses TRBV2 and TRBJ2-6; no clear D gene. Per the germline V gene, CDR1 is SNHLY and CDR2 is FYNNEI. The CDR3 spans 15 residues. Trimming left V 8 bases short and J 0 bases short, with 11 bases between. The CDR3 sequence is CASRVTNSGANVLTF. As DNA, the CDR3 is TGTGCCAGCCGGGTTACAAACTCTGGGGCCAACGTCCTGACTTTC.

This clonotype has a count of ten or more. The chain carries TRBV15 and TRBJ2-7, with unresolved D. This CDR3 is 13 amino acids long. Germline assignment: CDR1 LNHNV and CDR2 YYDKDF (reference sequence). V was cut by 0 bases and J by 3 bases, with 6 bases left in between. The CDR3 bases are TGTGCCACCAGCAGAGATTACGGCTACGAGCAGTACTTC. Its translation: CATSRDYGYEQYF.

This clonotype was seen a few times. The chain employs TRBV20-1 and TRBJ2-7; D is perhaps TRBD1 (5 bases). Germline V gives CDR1 DFQATT, CDR2 SNEGSKA (reference sequence). This CDR3 contains 15 residues. V gave up 0 bases and J gave up 3 bases, with 15 bases separating them. CDR3 loop: CSARDQQGSYYEQYF. DNA of the CDR3: TGCAGTGCTAGAGATCAGCAGGGAAGCTACTACGAGCAGTACTTC.

This clonotype was recorded a few times. CDR3 sequence reads: CASSGGQPYTEAFF. The CDR3 nucleotides read TGCGCCAGCAGCGGGGGACAGCCTTACACTGAAGCTTTCTTT. The rearrangement joins TRBV5-1 to TRBJ1-1; 7 bases align to TRBD1. The CDR3 length is 14 residues. Unmatched junction bases numbered 6, after V lost 4 bases and J lost 3 bases. Germline assignment: CDR1 SGHRS and CDR2 YFSETQ. The whole variable domain, remainder taken from reference TRBV5-1 and TRBJ1-1, is KAGVTQTPRYLIKTRGQQVTLSCSPISGHRSVSWYQQTPGQGLQFLFEYFSETQRNKGNFPGRFSGRQFSNSRSEMNVSTLELGDSALYLCASSGGQPYTEAFFGQGTRLTVV.

This clonotype was seen only a few times. V gene TRBV7-2 combines with J gene TRBJ2-5; no clear D gene. Germline CDR1 SGHTA, CDR2 FQGNSA. The CDR3 is 16 amino acids. Trimming took off 1 base at V and 2 bases at J, with 14 bases between the two ends. As DNA, the CDR3 is TGTGCCAGCAGCTTAGATACACTCAGTGGACAAGAGACCCAGTACTTC. Its translation: CASSLDTLSGQETQYF.

Relative to its sample, this clonotype is medium-sized (0.01 to 0.1%). This sequence joins TRBV3-1 and TRBJ2-3; either TRBD1 or TRBD2 may fit D (5 bases each). Between the trimmed V and J ends, which lost 7 bases and 0 bases, there was a span of 11 bases. Germline V lookup: CDR1 LGHDT, CDR2 YNNKEL (reference sequence). The CDR3 has 14 amino acids. The chain's CDR3 is CASNSRGSTDTQYF. Here the CDR3 DNA reads TGTGCCAGCAACTCACGGGGCAGCACAGATACGCAGTATTTT.

This clonotype was observed a few times. J is TRBJ2-1 and V is TRBV10-3, with 9 bases aligning to TRBD1. This CDR3 contains 17 residues. Germline V gene sequence: CDR1 ENHRY, CDR2 SYGVKD. V was pared by 10 bases and J by 5 bases, with 18 bases of the junction left unmatched. The CDR3 loop reads CATNPGQGGLDDNEQFF. CDR3 nucleotides: TGTGCCACCAATCCGGGACAGGGAGGACTAGACGACAATGAGCAGTTCTTC.

This clonotype was detected a few times. The chain has TRBV4-3 and TRBJ1-1; D is uncertain. Germline-derived CDR1 and CDR2 are LGHNA and YSLEER. The V gene lost 0 bases and the J gene lost 3 bases, with 8 bases spanning the gap. The CDR3 is 14 amino acids. Written as DNA, the CDR3 is TGCGCCAGCAGCCAAGATGCGGGGTACACTGAAGCTTTCTTT. It yields the protein CASSQDAGYTEAFF.

This clonotype was detected many times. The chain has TRBV28 and TRBJ2-1; D remains ambiguous. Per germline, CDR1 MDHEN and CDR2 SYDVKM. Trimming took 5 bases from V and 3 from J, leaving 11 bases between them. The CDR3 covers 14 residues. The CDR3 bases are TGTGCCAGCAGTCCAGAGTCCTACTACAATGAGCAGTTCTTC. It yields the protein CASSPESYYNEQFF.

This clonotype was counted only a few times. The chain links TRBV5-5 to TRBJ2-1, with 9 bases identical to TRBD1. CDR3 length: 15 amino acids. In germline, CDR1 is SGHKS, CDR2 YYEKEE (reference sequence). V shed 5 bases, J shed 7 bases, and the junction held 10 bases outside the gene matches. The CDR3 DNA sequence: TGTGCCAGCAGTTTCTCCGGGACAGGGTATAATGAGCAGTTCTTC. This encodes CASSFSGTGYNEQFF. The complete variable domain, with remaining parts taken from reference TRBV5-5 and TRBJ2-1, reads DAGVTQSPTHLIKTRGQQVTLRCSPISGHKSVSWYQQVLGQGPQFIFQYYEKEERGRGNFPDRFSARQFPNYSSELNVNALLLGDSALYLCASSFSGTGYNEQFFGPGTRLTVL.

The CDR3 loop is CASRDWRAQAFF. CDR3 coding DNA: TGTGCCAGCCGAGACTGGAGGGCGCAAGCTTTCTTT. The chain links TRBV3-1 to TRBJ1-1; D not certain. Trimming stripped 8 bases from V and 9 bases from J, with 16 bases between. There are 12 residues in the CDR3. Looked up from germline, CDR1 is LGHDT and CDR2 is YNNKEL (reference sequence).

In this sample, this clonotype turned up a few times. This CDR3 reads CATSWGTFNEKLFF. The CDR3 nucleotides read TGTGCCACCAGTTGGGGGACCTTTAACGAAAAACTGTTTTTT. V usage is TRBV15 and J usage is TRBJ1-4; the D gene is possibly TRBD1 (5 bases). Germline V gives CDR1 LNHNV, CDR2 YYDKDF (reference sequence). The CDR3 consists of 14 residues. V dropped 6 bases and J dropped 8 bases, with 16 bases sitting between them.

Ten or more counts support this clonotype. This chain joins TRBV10-1 and TRBJ2-1, with 10 positions matching TRBD2. This CDR3 region has 16 residues. The germline CDR1 and CDR2 sequences are WNHNN and SYGVQD (reference sequence). J gave up 4 bases and V 0 bases, and 3 bases lay outside the gene matches. DNA of the CDR3: TGCGCCAGCAGTGAGTCGGGGACTAGCGAATACAATGAGCAGTTCTTC. It encodes CASSESGTSEYNEQFF.

The V and J genes are TRBV27 and TRBJ1-5, with D unresolved. The germline V gene has CDR1 MNHEY and CDR2 SMNVEV (reference sequence). V was shortened by 0 bases and J by 9 bases, with 9 bases between the two germline ends. The CDR3 runs 13 residues. This CDR3 is CASSLSWNVPQHF. The CDR3 region has the DNA TGTGCCAGCAGTTTATCCTGGAATGTGCCCCAGCATTTT.

Ten or more counts support this clonotype. The chain carries TRBV6-1 and TRBJ1-1, with D unclear. V dropped 7 bases and J dropped 7 bases, with 16 bases sitting between them. Germline V gene data show CDR1 as MNHNS and CDR2 as SASEGT. The CDR3 is 13 amino acids. The CDR3 here is CASNRGGGREAFF. CDR3 in DNA: TGTGCCAGCAATCGAGGAGGAGGGCGTGAAGCTTTCTTT.

There are a few counts of this clonotype. This sequence joins TRBV11-2 and TRBJ2-7, with 10 bases aligning to TRBD2. Trimming removed 3 bases from V and 2 bases from J; junction bases left unmatched: 4. Germline V gene sequence: CDR1 SGHAT, CDR2 FQNNGV. The CDR3 totals 15 residues. CDR3 region: CASSFPGTSAYEQYF. The CDR3 nucleotides read TGTGCCAGCAGCTTTCCCGGGACTAGCGCCTACGAGCAGTACTTC.

This clonotype was seen at least ten times. The V and J genes are TRBV4-3 and TRBJ1-1; D ambiguous. V was trimmed by 1 base and J by 1 base, leaving 10 bases between them. Germline-derived CDR1 and CDR2 are LGHNA and YSLEER. The CDR3 has 15 amino acids. CDR3 in amino acids: CASSQVPRGNTEAFF. CDR3 in DNA: TGCGCCAGCAGCCAAGTACCTCGGGGGAACACTGAAGCTTTCTTT.

This clonotype was counted between two and nine times. The chain has TRBV7-9 and TRBJ2-1; TRBD2 agrees at 11 bases. The length of the CDR3 is 18 residues. Germline V gene lookup returns CDR1 SEHNR and CDR2 FQNEAQ (reference sequence). The V segment lost 3 bases and the J segment 0 bases; nucleotides outside the gene matches: 7. CDR3 in amino acids: CASSFLTSGVPSYNEQFF. CDR3 in DNA: TGTGCCAGCAGCTTCCTGACTAGCGGGGTCCCCTCCTACAATGAGCAGTTCTTC. Supplemented by reference TRBV7-9 and TRBJ2-1, the full variable domain reads DTGVSQNPRHKITKRGQNVTFRCDPISEHNRLYWYRQTLGQGPEFLTYFQNEAQLEKSRLLSDRFSAERPKGSFSTLEIQRTEQGDSAMYLCASSFLTSGVPSYNEQFFGPGTRLTVL.

This clonotype was picked up many times. The genes are TRBV5-1 and TRBJ2-7; D possibly corresponds to TRBD2 (6 bases). V lost 3 bases, J lost 6 bases, and 10 bases lay in between. Germline V gene sequence: CDR1 SGHRS, CDR2 YFSETQ. The CDR3 consists of 12 residues. CDR3 amino acids: CASSSEGREQYF. The CDR3 DNA is TGCGCCAGCAGCTCGGAGGGGCGCGAGCAGTACTTC.

The chain has TRBV20-1 and TRBJ2-7; 11 nucleotides agree with TRBD1. CDR1 and CDR2 (germline): DFQATT, SNEGSKA (reference sequence). CDR3 size: 15 residues. V trimming: 6 bases; J trimming: 7 bases; junction bases outside the gene matches: 14. CDR3 amino acids: CSAQAGDRGSWEQYF. The CDR3 nucleotides are TGCAGTGCACAAGCCGGGGACAGGGGGTCTTGGGAGCAGTACTTC.

The chain carries TRBV7-9 and TRBJ2-5; the match to TRBD2 covers 10 bases. The germline gives CDR1 SEHNR, CDR2 FQNEAQ (reference sequence). The CDR3 contains 18 residues. V was pared by 3 bases and J by 1 base, with 11 bases of the junction left unmatched. CDR3 amino acids: CASSFRASGGNPQETQYF. CDR3 coding DNA: TGTGCCAGCAGCTTCAGGGCTAGCGGGGGTAACCCCCAAGAGACCCAGTACTTC.

The V gene is TRBV14, the J gene TRBJ1-2; D unresolved. The ends were cut back, 1 base at V and 4 bases at J, with 10 bases in the middle. This CDR3 contains 14 residues. CDR1 and CDR2 (germline): SGHDN, FVKESK. The CDR3: CASSQGTSSYGYTF. The CDR3 nucleotides are TGTGCCAGCAGCCAAGGGACCTCTAGCTATGGCTACACCTTC.

The table lists this clonotype with many counts. CDR3 coding DNA: TGCGCCAGCAGCCCGGGGACGACGAGCTCCTACGAGCAGTACTTC. Amino acids: CASSPGTTSSYEQYF. V usage is TRBV5-1 and J usage is TRBJ2-7; D is perhaps TRBD1 or TRBD2 (5 bases each). In germline, CDR1 is SGHRS, CDR2 YFSETQ. V shed 4 bases and J shed 0 bases, with 14 bases lying between them. The CDR3 totals 15 residues. The full variable domain, its missing parts supplied by reference TRBV5-1 and TRBJ2-7, is KAGVTQTPRYLIKTRGQQVTLSCSPISGHRSVSWYQQTPGQGLQFLFEYFSETQRNKGNFPGRFSGRQFSNSRSEMNVSTLELGDSALYLCASSPGTTSSYEQYFGPGTRLTVT.

The V call is TRBV4-3, the J call TRBJ1-5; D is unclear. Trimming removed 0 bases at V and 2 bases at J, with 8 bases between. Germline CDR1 and CDR2: LGHNA and YSLEER. CDR3 length equals 15 residues. CDR3 loop: CASSQERAGNQPQHF. CDR3 bases: TGCGCCAGCAGCCAAGAGCGGGCAGGCAATCAGCCCCAGCATTTT.

The sample holds a few counts of this clonotype. The chain combines TRBV20-1 with TRBJ2-3, with TRBD2 identical over 14 bases. The CDR3 sequence is 18 residues long. The J segment lost 0 bases and the V segment lost 5 bases, leaving 10 bases of the junction unmatched. Germline V CDR1 and CDR2: DFQATT, SNEGSKA (reference sequence). The CDR3 is CSAYRLAGGSASTDTQYF. The CDR3, as DNA: TGCAGTGCTTACCGACTAGCGGGGGGGAGTGCTAGCACAGATACGCAGTATTTT.

This clonotype was recorded at least ten times. The chain carries TRBV28 and TRBJ1-1; 7 nucleotides line up with TRBD1. The germline V gene encodes CDR1 MDHEN and CDR2 SYDVKM. The CDR3 length is 15 residues. J gave up 3 bases and V 1 base, and 5 bases lay outside the gene matches. This CDR3 reads CASSLSDRAHTEAFF. The DNA of the CDR3 is TGTGCCAGCAGTTTATCCGACAGGGCTCACACTGAAGCTTTCTTT.